This T cell receptor (beta chain) was captured by sequencing in a study of T cells in Graves' hyperthyroidism and ophthalmopathy (dated by TCRdb to about 2019). As for the study more broadly: Peripheral blood was collected at initial diagnosis, before any treatment. TCR V-J signatures able to tell the groups apart were searched for in a discovery cohort of approximately 95 patients, of whom 43 had Graves' ophthalmopathy and some 60 had stable Graves' hyperthyroidism. Prospective prediction of ophthalmopathy was tested in an independent validation cohort consisting of 18 hyperthyroidism patients and around 16 patients who later progressed to ophthalmopathy. The 95 to 100 discovery patients were randomly divided into training and test sets at a 7:3 ratio. In about 6 Graves' hyperthyroidism patients, the study also compared T-cell repertoires from thyroid tissue with T-cell repertoires from blood. Once sampling was done, hyperthyroidism patients were given methimazole at a starting dose of 30 mg daily, whereas ophthalmopathy patients were given high-dose intravenous methylprednisolone. The paper reports TCR Vbeta CDR3 sequencing of about 140 peripheral blood samples: fewer than 50 ophthalmopathy, over 70 hyperthyroidism and around 17 progressor patients.

Including cysteine and phenylalanine, the CDR3 has 12 amino acids. CDR3 DNA is the only sequence kept; it has 36 bases, read in frame from the first base. The germline V gene provides CDR1 SQVTM and CDR2 ANQGSEA. Overall results and qualifications from the work: No statistical method was used to fix the sample size in advance, and group allocation was not hidden from the investigators. Most expanded thyroid clonotypes (frequency above 0.001) were also detected in blood, suggesting blood repertoires may reflect thyroid immune responses. In cross-validation, a model built on a 13 V-J signature told ophthalmopathy apart from stable hyperthyroidism with 87.88% sensitivity and 81% to 82% specificity, and in testing the same model reached 80%/75%. In validation, the model predicted progression to ophthalmopathy a median of roughly 6.5 months before onset, with about 67% sensitivity and 72.22% specificity.

The TCR beta CDR3 regions were amplified from the RNA transcripts. The TCR CDR3 was subjected to a first round of RT-PCR using the HTBI primer set and the Qiagen OneStep RT-PCR kit. Libraries were constructed in a second round of multiplex PCR, after which size selection and purification were performed. Sequencing of the libraries was done on an Illumina HiSeq2000 using paired-end 100 bp reads. The original pipeline was this. SOAPnuke was used to process the raw data, removing reads that contained adapters or uncalled bases, had a mean Phred below 15, or lacked an exact match to the constant primer or identifier. COPE v1.2.5 was used to merge the high-quality paired reads, and each unique nucleotide sequence was defined as a clonotype. MiTCR v1.1 was used to align clonotypes to the IMGT TRBV, TRBD and TRBJ reference segments. Only V-J combinations with frequency above 0.0001, covering about 99% of repertoires, were analysed. The TCS score was defined as F50 (clonal expansion) divided by E x V (chaos), with BLOSUM62-based TCRdist calculated between CDR3 peptides within each V-J. Welch's t-statistics and random forest reduced 500 to 650 V-J features to roughly 13, which were used in a naive Bayes classifier (R e1071). TCRdb ran its own pipeline on the public reads, namely fastp trimming at Q25 and MiXCR clone calling, and kept in-frame beta chains. One record per CDR3 amino acid sequence lists the most common genes and DNA. These V and J calls originate from TCRdb's pipeline instead of the authors' own analysis. The table for this sample lists over 300,000 distinct CDR3 sequences; approximately 15% of them were counted only once. The top ten hold around 10% of the sample.

Note on this clonotype: Which antigen it targets is not known. A much larger clone lies a single base off, so this may be a read error.

Stable Graves' hyperthyroidism was defined as the absence of progression to ophthalmopathy over 18 months of follow-up. The hyperthyroidism patients were between 18 and 65 years old and newly diagnosed, with a disease duration of less than 2 months. Patients with uncontrolled infections, other autoimmune diseases, pregnancy or lactation were excluded. Diagnoses were established on the basis of clinical symptoms, serum thyroxine and TRAb, thyroid ultrasound, and orbital computed tomography. Ficoll-Paque density gradient centrifugation was used to isolate PBMCs from around 10 ml of fresh peripheral blood. Total RNA was extracted using Trizol reagent, and RNA quality was assessed on an Agilent 2100 Bioanalyzer.

The sequenced sample consisted of blood. The chain links TRBV29-1 with TRBJ2-7; TRBD1 lines up with 10 middle nucleotides. The DNA matches TRBJ2-1 better at its end, which makes the J call doubtful. This sequence originates from a woman aged 55 to 70 with Graves' hyperthyroidism. The CDR3 loop reads CSVRDRGYEQFF. The DNA sequence reads TGCAGCGTTAGGGACAGGGGCTACGAGCAGTTCTTC.